Only a few counts were recorded for the clone carrying this T cell receptor beta chain. Sequence at one end of the junction differs from germline and may be a read error. Germline CDR1 LNHNV, CDR2 YYDKDF (reference sequence). This CDR3 spans 21 amino acids. TCRdb used MiXCR to reprocess the 5' RACE reads, holding one entry per CDR3 protein. This table has tens of thousands of distinct CDR3 sequences, about 16% appearing once. The record originates from a study of HIV-infected patients and healthy controls. The rearrangement joins TRBV15 to TRBJ2-5; 12 bases agree with TRBD2. The origin of this receptor is a human donor in good health. The sequenced sample consisted of CD4+ T cells from blood. Here the CDR3 reads CATSRGGRTSGEQKYQETQYF. The CDR3 DNA is TGTGCCACTAGCAGAGGGGGGAGGACTAGCGGGGAACAAAAGTATCAAGAGACCCAGTACTTC.